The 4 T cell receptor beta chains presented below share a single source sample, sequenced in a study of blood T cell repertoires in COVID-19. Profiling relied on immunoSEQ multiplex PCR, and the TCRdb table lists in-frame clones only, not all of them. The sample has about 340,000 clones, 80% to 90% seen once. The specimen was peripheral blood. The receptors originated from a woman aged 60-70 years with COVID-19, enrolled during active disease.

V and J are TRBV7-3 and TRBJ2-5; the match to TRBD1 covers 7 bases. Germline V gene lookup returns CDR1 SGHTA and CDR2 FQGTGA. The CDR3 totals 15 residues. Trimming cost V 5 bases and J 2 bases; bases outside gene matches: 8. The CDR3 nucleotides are TGTGCCAGCAGCCCATCAAGGGACAGACAAGAGACCCAGTACTTC. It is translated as CASSPSRDRQETQYF. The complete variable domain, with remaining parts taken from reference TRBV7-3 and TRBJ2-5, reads GAGVSQTPSNKVTEKGKYVELRCDPISGHTALYWYRQSLGQGPEFLIYFQGTGAADDSGLPNDRFFAVRPEGSVSTLKIQRTERGDSAVYLCASSPSRDRQETQYFGPGTRLLVL.

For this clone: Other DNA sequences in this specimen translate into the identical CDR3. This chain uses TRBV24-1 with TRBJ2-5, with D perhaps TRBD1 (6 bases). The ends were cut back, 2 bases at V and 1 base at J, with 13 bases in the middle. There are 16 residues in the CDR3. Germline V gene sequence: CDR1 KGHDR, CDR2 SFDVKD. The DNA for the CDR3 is TGTGCCACCAGTGATTCCTCGCGAGGGGGCCAAGAGACCCAGTACTTC. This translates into CATSDSSRGGQETQYF.

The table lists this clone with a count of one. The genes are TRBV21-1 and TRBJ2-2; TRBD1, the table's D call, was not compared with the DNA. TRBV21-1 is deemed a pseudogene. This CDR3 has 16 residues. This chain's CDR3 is CASSVQGHLNTGELFF. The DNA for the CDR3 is TGTGCCAGCAGCGTCCAGGGACACCTGAACACCGGGGAGCTGTTTTTT.

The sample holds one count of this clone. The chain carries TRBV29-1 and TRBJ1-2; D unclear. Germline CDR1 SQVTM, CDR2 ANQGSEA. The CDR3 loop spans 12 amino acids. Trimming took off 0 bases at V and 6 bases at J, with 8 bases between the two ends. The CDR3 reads CSVEDLGNGYTF. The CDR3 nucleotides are TGCAGCGTTGAAGACCTAGGAAATGGCTACACCTTC.